This is a list of T cell receptor beta chains from one sample in a study of T cells in Graves' hyperthyroidism and ophthalmopathy. TCRdb re-derived calls from the multiplex PCR reads in MiXCR, one entry per CDR3 protein. The data show hundreds of thousands of distinct CDR3 sequences, about 38% seen once. The specimen sequenced was blood. These receptors were taken from a man between 18 and 29 years old with Graves' hyperthyroidism. The conserved cysteine and the conserved F or W are not part of the CDR3 here. Fields, in order: V gene, D gene, J gene, CDR3 protein. The D gene is left open where the match is weak.

v_gene: TRBV6-5
d_gene: TRBD1
j_gene: TRBJ2-7
CDR3aa: ASRLPGQGLGQY

v_gene: TRBV27
d_gene: -
j_gene: TRBJ1-5
CDR3aa: ATSHDSNQPQH

v_gene: TRBV25-1
d_gene: TRBD1
j_gene: TRBJ1-6
CDR3aa: ASSQSTGTVNSPLH

v_gene: TRBV9
d_gene: TRBD1
j_gene: TRBJ1-6
CDR3aa: ASSASGQNSPLH

v_gene: TRBV7-9
d_gene: -
j_gene: TRBJ1-2
CDR3aa: ASSTSAHSDGYT

v_gene: TRBV10-3
d_gene: -
j_gene: TRBJ2-6
CDR3aa: AIYETGSSGANVLT

v_gene: TRBV9
d_gene: -
j_gene: TRBJ1-6
CDR3aa: ASSPSQLPSPLH

v_gene: TRBV7-9
d_gene: -
j_gene: TRBJ1-1
CDR3aa: ASSLGLPPNTEAF

v_gene: TRBV7-2
d_gene: -
j_gene: TRBJ1-4
CDR3aa: ASSSSRSSSEKLF

v_gene: TRBV7-9
d_gene: TRBD2
j_gene: TRBJ2-7
CDR3aa: ASSSTGGGLAEYEQY

v_gene: TRBV25-1
d_gene: -
j_gene: TRBJ1-1
CDR3aa: ASSATRAF

v_gene: TRBV2
d_gene: TRBD2
j_gene: TRBJ2-5
CDR3aa: ASGKTSGMSETQY

v_gene: TRBV7-2
d_gene: -
j_gene: TRBJ2-7
CDR3aa: ASSQDPGLPYEQY

v_gene: TRBV29-1
d_gene: -
j_gene: TRBJ1-1
CDR3aa: SAEGNQGNTEAF

v_gene: TRBV7-6
d_gene: TRBD1
j_gene: TRBJ2-7
CDR3aa: ASSPTEAGTAYEQY

v_gene: TRBV7-3
d_gene: -
j_gene: TRBJ2-2
CDR3aa: ASSLNQGSGELF

v_gene: TRBV4-1
d_gene: -
j_gene: TRBJ1-1
CDR3aa: ASSQGITVEAF

v_gene: TRBV19
d_gene: -
j_gene: TRBJ1-5
CDR3aa: ASSTSPSSNQPQH

v_gene: TRBV19
d_gene: -
j_gene: TRBJ1-1
CDR3aa: ASSMGGQNTEAF

v_gene: TRBV29-1
d_gene: TRBD1
j_gene: TRBJ2-5
CDR3aa: SVEAQQGAKTQY

v_gene: TRBV20-1
d_gene: -
j_gene: TRBJ2-5
CDR3aa: SARAARGLRSEIQY

v_gene: TRBV2
d_gene: -
j_gene: TRBJ2-7
CDR3aa: ASTGDIYEQY

v_gene: TRBV20-1
d_gene: TRBD2
j_gene: TRBJ2-7
CDR3aa: SATVLAGGFYEQY

v_gene: TRBV20-1
d_gene: TRBD1
j_gene: TRBJ1-1
CDR3aa: SAPRNRQGASAF

v_gene: TRBV4-1
d_gene: -
j_gene: TRBJ1-4
CDR3aa: ASSQVVVNEKLF

v_gene: TRBV19
d_gene: -
j_gene: TRBJ1-1
CDR3aa: ASSIPQGPMNTEAF

v_gene: TRBV20-1
d_gene: -
j_gene: TRBJ1-6
CDR3aa: SASQRPGSALH

v_gene: TRBV4-1
d_gene: -
j_gene: TRBJ2-7
CDR3aa: ASSQEGGRVSEQY

v_gene: TRBV5-1
d_gene: TRBD1
j_gene: TRBJ1-6
CDR3aa: ASSPGTGEGSPLH

v_gene: TRBV29-1
d_gene: -
j_gene: TRBJ2-7
CDR3aa: SATRSAHEQY

v_gene: TRBV29-1
d_gene: -
j_gene: TRBJ1-1
CDR3aa: SVGEANTEAF

v_gene: TRBV14
d_gene: -
j_gene: TRBJ2-6
CDR3aa: ASRGLPGSSGANVLI

v_gene: TRBV10-3
d_gene: -
j_gene: TRBJ2-2
CDR3aa: AISDRDKIDTGELF

v_gene: TRBV7-2
d_gene: -
j_gene: TRBJ2-7
CDR3aa: ASRPTTEAYEQY

v_gene: TRBV10-3
d_gene: -
j_gene: TRBJ1-5
CDR3aa: AISGNQGSPGEL

v_gene: TRBV10-2
d_gene: TRBD2
j_gene: TRBJ2-5
CDR3aa: ASSEKIAGEIVQETQY

v_gene: TRBV7-9
d_gene: -
j_gene: TRBJ2-7
CDR3aa: ASSAGNTPFYEQY

v_gene: TRBV3-1
d_gene: TRBD2
j_gene: TRBJ2-7
CDR3aa: ASSHERGALYEQY

v_gene: TRBV12-3/TRBV12-4
d_gene: -
j_gene: TRBJ1-1
CDR3aa: ASSLSTVMNTEAF

v_gene: TRBV28
d_gene: -
j_gene: TRBJ1-1
CDR3aa: ASSGDRLWSF

v_gene: TRBV5-1
d_gene: -
j_gene: TRBJ1-1
CDR3aa: ASSDGGQQNTEAF

v_gene: TRBV10-3
d_gene: TRBD2
j_gene: TRBJ2-7
CDR3aa: ASSDGGVDYEQY

v_gene: TRBV2
d_gene: -
j_gene: TRBJ2-7
CDR3aa: ASSAGWVHPSGSYEQY

v_gene: TRBV12-3/TRBV12-4
d_gene: -
j_gene: TRBJ1-1
CDR3aa: ASSQTAGYTEAF

v_gene: TRBV20-1
d_gene: -
j_gene: TRBJ1-6
CDR3aa: SASVFNSPLH

v_gene: TRBV10-3
d_gene: -
j_gene: TRBJ1-1
CDR3aa: AISDSVGGTEAF

v_gene: TRBV10-3
d_gene: TRBD1
j_gene: TRBJ2-6
CDR3aa: AISADRDGANVLT

v_gene: TRBV29-1
d_gene: TRBD2
j_gene: TRBJ2-3
CDR3aa: SADPGLDADTQY

v_gene: TRBV6-1
d_gene: -
j_gene: TRBJ2-6
CDR3aa: ASSGQFSGANVLT

v_gene: TRBV5-4
d_gene: -
j_gene: TRBJ2-5
CDR3aa: ASSSGPQRLQETQY

v_gene: TRBV29-1
d_gene: -
j_gene: -
CDR3aa: SVQGRVKAADTQY

v_gene: TRBV12-5
d_gene: -
j_gene: TRBJ2-5
CDR3aa: ASGLANRETQY